This T cell receptor beta chain was captured by sequencing in a study of T-cell memory formation after mild COVID-19. This clonotype was recorded a few times. One entry per CDR3 protein results from TCRdb running MiXCR on the 5' RACE reads. The sample carries about 290,000 distinct CDR3 sequences, more than 15% recorded once. J was trimmed by 10 bases and V by 4 bases; bases with no gene match: 4. Germline lookup yields CDR1 SGDLS and CDR2 YYNGEE. The CDR3 is 12 residues long. The TCR originated in a man aged 18 to 29 who had mild COVID-19 (a few samples of this study predate the infection). Cell type and time point are not known. The material sequenced was PBMCs or a T cell subset sorted from them (not recorded which). The rearrangement joins TRBV9 to TRBJ2-1; 8 bases are shared with TRBD1. The CDR3 sequence is CASSPGGGEQFF. The DNA of the CDR3 is TGTGCCAGCAGCCCAGGGGGCGGGGAGCAGTTCTTC.